These 26 T cell receptor beta chains originate from one sample sequenced in a study of vaccination effects on CD4 cells after COVID-19. The antigens these receptors bind are not known. Sequenced by immunoSEQ multiplex PCR; TCRdb stores in-frame clones only, minus some. This table holds about 21,000 clones, around 72% found once. Before sequencing took place, the ViraFEST assay used viral peptide pools to expand antigen-specific CD4+ T cells. Having been cultured for about ten days, the cells underwent CD4+ T cell isolation. All vaccine recipients tested negative for nucleocapsid antibodies and had never contracted SARS-CoV-2 infection. Sequences were derived from CD4+ T cells from PBMCs cultured with HCoV-NL63 spike peptides, sampled before COVID-19 vaccination. These receptors were obtained from a human donor who received a COVID-19 vaccine.

The chain recombines TRBV9 with TRBJ2-3; 7 bases agree with TRBD1. CDR1 and CDR2 from the germline V gene are SGDLS and YYNGEE. With 0 bases clipped from V and 3 bases from J, the junction kept 1 base outside the gene matches. The CDR3 extends over 14 amino acids. The CDR3 region has the DNA TGTGCCAGCAGCGTAGTGACAGGGACAGATACGCAGTATTTT. This sequence encodes CASSVVTGTDTQYF.

This clone has only a few counts. The gene calls are TRBV4-1 and TRBJ2-4, with 10 bases aligning to TRBD1. Germline trimming cut 3 bases from V and 13 bases from J; bases unmatched to any gene: 12. The CDR3 totals 15 residues. Germline loops: CDR1 MGHRA, CDR2 YSYEKL. The CDR3 bases are TGCGCCAGCAGCCACAAGACAGGGGGCGGGCGGGAACAGTACTTC. Translating it yields CASSHKTGGGREQYF.

In this sample, this clone turned up a few times. The rearrangement joins TRBV7-8 to TRBJ2-7; 11 bases align to TRBD1. Per the germline V gene, CDR1 is SGHVS and CDR2 is FQNEAQ. This CDR3 has 17 residues. Trimming cost V 2 bases and J 5 bases; bases outside gene matches: 11. CDR3 in DNA: TGTGCCAGCAGCTTATGGACAGGGGGCGCGAATTTGAACGAGCAGTACTTC. Translation gives CASSLWTGGANLNEQYF.

The chain couples TRBV3-1 (or the pseudogene TRBV3-2) to TRBJ1-2, with 8 bases that match TRBD1. Trimming at V came to 1 base and at J to 2 bases, leaving 0 bases not matched to a gene. The CDR3 loop spans 14 amino acids. Germline V gene lookup returns CDR1 LGHDT and CDR2 YNNKEL (reference sequence). The CDR3: CASSQGTGNYGYTF. The CDR3 DNA is TGTGCCAGCAGCCAAGGGACAGGGAACTATGGCTACACCTTC.

The genes are TRBV7-2 and TRBJ1-2, with TRBD1 as a possible D gene (5 bases). The germline V and J ends were trimmed by 5 bases and 3 bases, with 10 bases remaining between them. This CDR3 has 13 amino acids. Germline CDR1 is SGHTA and CDR2 is FQGNSA. CDR3 in DNA: TGTGCCAGCAGCACCGACAGCTACTATGGCTACACCTTC. Its protein product is CASSTDSYYGYTF.

The genes are TRBV18 and TRBJ1-5; 7 bases agree with TRBD1. Germline trimming cut 3 bases from V and 5 bases from J; bases unmatched to any gene: 1. CDR3 length: 13 amino acids. Germline-derived CDR1 and CDR2 are KGHSH and LQKENI. CDR3 region: CASSPQGDQPQHF. Here the CDR3 DNA reads TGTGCCAGCTCACCGCAGGGGGATCAGCCCCAGCATTTT.

The sample holds a few counts of this clone. The V gene is TRBV27, the J gene TRBJ1-1, with TRBD1 matching over 7 bases. The V gene's germline CDR1 is MNHEY and CDR2 SMNVEV (reference sequence). With V trimmed by 7 bases and J by 0 bases, 5 bases remained unmatched. The CDR3 length is 14 residues. CDR3 bases: TGTGCCAGCACCACGACAGGGATGAACACTGAAGCTTTCTTT. This codes for CASTTTGMNTEAFF.

CDR3 sequence: CASSYRDRTNNEQFF. The CDR3 DNA sequence: TGTGCCAGCAGTTACCGGGACAGGACAAACAATGAGCAGTTCTTC. The genes are TRBV2 and TRBJ2-1; 8 nucleotides agree with TRBD1. The ends lost 5 bases at V and 5 bases at J; junction bases unmatched: 8. Germline V gene sequence: CDR1 SNHLY, CDR2 FYNNEI. The CDR3 is 15 amino acids. The variable domain in full, with the rest retrieved from reference TRBV2 and TRBJ2-1, is EPEVTQTPSHQVTQMGQEVILRCVPISNHLYFYWYRQILGQKVEFLVSFYNNEISEKSEIFDDQFSVERPDGSNFTLKIRSTKLEDSAMYFCASSYRDRTNNEQFFGPGTRLTVL.

V gene TRBV10-1 combines with J gene TRBJ1-5, with 8 bases lining up with TRBD1. The J segment lost 1 base and the V segment lost 2 bases, leaving 1 base of the junction unmatched. The CDR3 extends over 15 amino acids. Germline V gives CDR1 WNHNN, CDR2 SYGVQD (reference sequence). The CDR3 DNA reads TGCGCCAGCAGTGAGGCAGGGGGCAGCAATCAGCCCCAGCATTTT. Amino acid sequence: CASSEAGGSNQPQHF.

The table lists this clone with a few counts. The rearrangement links TRBV27 to TRBJ1-2, with 8 positions matching TRBD1. V lost 5 bases to trimming and J lost 8 bases; unmatched junction nucleotides: 7. Germline V gives CDR1 MNHEY, CDR2 SMNVEV (reference sequence). CDR3 length: 13 residues. The CDR3 loop is CASSLQGAQGYTF. In nucleotides, the CDR3 is TGTGCCAGCAGTCTGCAGGGGGCGCAGGGCTACACCTTC.

The chain combines TRBV2 with TRBJ1-6, with D maybe TRBD1 (5 bases). Trimming shortened V by 10 bases and J by 10 bases, and 17 bases separated the two germline ends. Per the germline V gene, CDR1 is SNHLY and CDR2 is FYNNEI. The length of the CDR3 is 13 residues. In DNA form, the CDR3 reads TGTGCCACCCAAGGCCAGGGAGGGTCACCCCTCCACTTT. This translates into CATQGQGGSPLHF.

This clone was detected ten times or more. V is TRBV7-2 and J is TRBJ2-1; possible D gene TRBD1, 6 bases. V shed 4 bases and J shed 3 bases, with 13 bases lying between them. The germline CDR1 and CDR2 sequences are SGHTA and FQGNSA. The CDR3 sequence is 15 residues long. The CDR3 coding sequence is TGTGCCAGCAGCTCTTTGGGGGCCAGCTACAATGAGCAGTTCTTC. Translated, it gives CASSSLGASYNEQFF.

The chain's CDR3 is CASSHFMGGETQYF. In DNA form, the CDR3 reads TGCGCCAGCAGCCACTTTATGGGAGGTGAGACCCAGTACTTC. V gene TRBV4-3 combines with J gene TRBJ2-5; maybe TRBD2 (6 bases). Trimming stripped 3 bases from V and 5 bases from J, with 13 bases between. The CDR3 consists of 14 residues. Germline assignment: CDR1 LGHNA and CDR2 YSLEER.

Only one count was recorded for this clone. The rearrangement links TRBV19 to TRBJ1-1, with 8 bases identical to TRBD1. The CDR3 totals 15 residues. Trimming removed 11 bases from V and 4 bases from J; junction bases left unmatched: 15. The germline V gene encodes CDR1 LNHDA and CDR2 SQIVND (reference sequence). CDR3 coding DNA: TGTGCCGGGGTCCCTACAGGGGGAGGTATCACTGAAGCTTTCTTT. Its translation is CAGVPTGGGITEAFF.

By sample share, this clone is medium-sized. The V gene is TRBV24-1, the J gene TRBJ1-4; 9 nucleotides match TRBD1. J gave up 6 bases and V 2 bases, and 6 bases lay outside the gene matches. Germline V gives CDR1 KGHDR, CDR2 SFDVKD. The CDR3 spans 16 residues. The CDR3 DNA reads as TGTGCCACCAGTGATTCGCCGGGACAGGGAGATGAAAAACTGTTTTTT. It is translated as CATSDSPGQGDEKLFF.

The chain couples TRBV27 to TRBJ2-3; 9 bases agree with TRBD2. The J segment lost 8 bases and the V segment lost 2 bases, leaving 14 bases of the junction unmatched. The CDR3 contains 17 residues. Germline V gene data show CDR1 as MNHEY and CDR2 as SMNVEV (reference sequence). The CDR3 bases are TGTGCCAGCAGTTTACGGCGTGCGGGGGGGGGCGGGGGTACGCAGTATTTT. Translation: CASSLRRAGGGGGTQYF.

This chain joins TRBV28 and TRBJ2-1; D may match TRBD1 or TRBD2 (5 bases each). Trimming stripped 6 bases from V and 5 bases from J, with 17 bases between. The CDR3 length is 15 residues. CDR1 is MDHEN, CDR2 SYDVKM, per germline. The CDR3 loop is CASSSGTFLNNEQFF. Written as DNA, the CDR3 is TGTGCCAGCAGCTCCGGGACCTTCCTAAACAATGAGCAGTTCTTC. The variable domain in full, with the rest retrieved from reference TRBV28 and TRBJ2-1, is DVKVTQSSRYLVKRTGEKVFLECVQDMDHENMFWYRQDPGLGLRLIYFSYDVKMKEKGDIPEGYSVSREKKERFSLILESASTNQTSMYLCASSSGTFLNNEQFFGPGTRLTVL.

V gene TRBV7-2 combines with J gene TRBJ2-7, with D unresolved. V gave up 0 bases and J gave up 6 bases, with 12 bases separating them. The CDR3 extends over 14 amino acids. CDR1 SGHTA and CDR2 FQGNSA come from the germline V gene. The CDR3 DNA reads TGTGCCAGCAGCTTAGCCGGGTTATTCCTCGAGCAGTACTTC. Its translation: CASSLAGLFLEQYF.

V usage is TRBV30 and J usage is TRBJ2-3; D is unresolved. This CDR3 contains 12 residues. V was shortened by 0 bases and J by 4 bases, with 5 bases between the two germline ends. Germline V gives CDR1 GTSNPN, CDR2 SVGIG (reference sequence). CDR3 protein: CAWSVFADTQYF. The CDR3 nucleotides are TGTGCCTGGAGTGTATTCGCAGATACGCAGTATTTT.

The chain uses TRBV2 and TRBJ2-1, with D unclear. The CDR3 is 11 residues long. Germline values: CDR1 SNHLY, CDR2 FYNNEI. V shed 5 bases and J shed 9 bases, with 8 bases lying between them. The CDR3 DNA reads as TGTGCCAGCAGTTATATAAGTGAGCAGTTCTTC. It is translated as CASSYISEQFF. The complete variable domain, with remaining parts taken from reference TRBV2 and TRBJ2-1, reads EPEVTQTPSHQVTQMGQEVILRCVPISNHLYFYWYRQILGQKVEFLVSFYNNEISEKSEIFDDQFSVERPDGSNFTLKIRSTKLEDSAMYFCASSYISEQFFGPGTRLTVL.

The chain employs TRBV3-1 (or the pseudogene TRBV3-2) and TRBJ2-1; D gene uncertain. This CDR3 comprises 12 residues. Trimming removed 4 bases at V and 12 bases at J, with 13 bases between. Germline V CDR1 and CDR2: LGHDT, YNNKEL (reference sequence). In DNA form, the CDR3 reads TGTGCCAGCAGCCCCCCGACGAGGCGGCAGTTCTTC. It encodes CASSPPTRRQFF.

The chain employs TRBV14 and TRBJ1-4; TRBD1 matches 7 bases. This CDR3 has 16 amino acids. V shed 3 bases and J 0 bases; nucleotides not matched to a gene: 4. Germline V lookup: CDR1 SGHDN, CDR2 FVKESK. The CDR3 loop reads CASSQTGWATNEKLFF. CDR3 coding DNA: TGTGCCAGCAGCCAGACAGGGTGGGCAACTAATGAAAAACTGTTTTTT.

This clone was detected only a few times. The CDR3 is CASSQVETGGWGGRANYGYTF. In nucleotides, the CDR3 is TGCGCCAGCAGCCAAGTGGAGACAGGGGGATGGGGTGGCCGAGCTAACTATGGCTACACCTTC. The gene calls are TRBV4-1 and TRBJ1-2; 9 bases fit TRBD1. Germline V gene sequence: CDR1 MGHRA, CDR2 YSYEKL. Losses at the gene ends were 1 base for V and 0 bases for J; bases not matched to a gene: 18. The CDR3 totals 21 residues.

This CDR3 is CASSKGDRAFNTEAFF. The CDR3 DNA sequence: TGTGCCAGCAGCAAAGGGGACAGGGCATTCAACACTGAAGCTTTCTTT. This rearrangement joins TRBV7-2 to TRBJ1-1; TRBD1 aligns across 9 bases. V shed 5 bases, J shed 2 bases, and the junction held 9 bases outside the gene matches. The CDR3 totals 16 residues. Germline V CDR1 and CDR2: SGHTA, FQGNSA.

This chain connects TRBV4-1 to TRBJ1-2; D is unresolved. The V gene's germline CDR1 is MGHRA and CDR2 YSYEKL. Trimming pared 1 base from V and 2 bases from J, leaving 11 bases between. CDR3 length: 15 residues. The CDR3 protein is CASSQVGGSNYGYTF. The CDR3 DNA reads as TGCGCCAGCAGCCAAGTCGGAGGATCCAACTATGGCTACACCTTC.

This chain connects TRBV7-2 to TRBJ2-7; TRBD1 is a possible D gene (6 bases). The ends were cut back, 5 bases at V and 8 bases at J, with 10 bases in the middle. Germline V gene sequence: CDR1 SGHTA, CDR2 FQGNSA. The CDR3 runs 11 residues. The CDR3 DNA follows: TGTGCCAGCAGCATCGGACAGAAGCAGTACTTC. This translates into CASSIGQKQYF.